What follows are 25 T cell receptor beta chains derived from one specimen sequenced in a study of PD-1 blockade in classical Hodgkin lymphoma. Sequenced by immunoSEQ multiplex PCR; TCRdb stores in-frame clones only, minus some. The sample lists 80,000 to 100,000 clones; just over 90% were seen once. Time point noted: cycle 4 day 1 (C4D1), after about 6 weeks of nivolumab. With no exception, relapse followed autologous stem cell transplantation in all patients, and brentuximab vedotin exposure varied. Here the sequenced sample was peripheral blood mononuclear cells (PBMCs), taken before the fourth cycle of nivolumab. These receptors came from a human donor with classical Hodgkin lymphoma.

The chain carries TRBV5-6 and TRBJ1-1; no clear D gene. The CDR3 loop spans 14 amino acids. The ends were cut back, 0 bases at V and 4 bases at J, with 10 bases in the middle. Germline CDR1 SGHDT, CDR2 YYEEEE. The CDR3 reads CASSLAEGGTEAFF. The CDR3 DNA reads TGTGCCAGCAGCTTGGCGGAAGGCGGCACTGAAGCTTTCTTT.

The CDR3 spells CASSGLYGRAGEQYF. DNA of the CDR3: TGTGCCAGCAGTGGACTCTACGGAAGGGCCGGCGAGCAGTACTTC. The chain recombines TRBV2 with TRBJ2-7; D gene uncertain. With 4 bases removed from V and 6 bases from J, the gap between germline ends came to 19 bases. Germline V CDR1 and CDR2: SNHLY, FYNNEI. The CDR3 contains 15 residues.

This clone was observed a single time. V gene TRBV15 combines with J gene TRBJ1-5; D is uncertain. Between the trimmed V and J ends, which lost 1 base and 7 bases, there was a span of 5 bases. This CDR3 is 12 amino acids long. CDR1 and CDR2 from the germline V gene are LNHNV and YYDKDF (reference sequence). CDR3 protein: CATSRVSQPQHF. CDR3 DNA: TGTGCCACCAGCAGAGTAAGCCAGCCCCAGCATTTT.

The CDR3 loop reads CASSPPGLASPEQYF. DNA of the CDR3: TGTGCCAGCAGCCCGCCGGGACTCGCGAGTCCCGAGCAGTACTTC. The V and J genes are TRBV4-2 and TRBJ2-7, with D possibly TRBD2 on 6 matching bases. Trimming took off 4 bases at V and 6 bases at J, with 19 bases between the two ends. Germline V gene data show CDR1 as LGHNA and CDR2 as YNFKEQ. The CDR3 runs 15 residues.

As DNA, the CDR3 is TGTGCCAGCAGTTCCGGGACTAGTAGAATAAGGGGCTACGAGCAGTACTTC. Protein: CASSSGTSRIRGYEQYF. This chain connects TRBV28 to TRBJ2-7; 8 bases map to TRBD2. After removal of 4 bases from V and 3 bases from J, the junction contained 14 bases not matched to a gene. This CDR3 is built from 17 residues. Per germline, CDR1 MDHEN and CDR2 SYDVKM.

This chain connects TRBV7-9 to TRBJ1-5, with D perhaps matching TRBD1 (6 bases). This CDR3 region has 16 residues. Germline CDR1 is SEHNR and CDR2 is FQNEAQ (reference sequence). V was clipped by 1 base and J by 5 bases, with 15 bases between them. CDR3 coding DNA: TGTGCCAGCAGCTTAGTTACAGGGAGCGGGGATCAGCCCCAGCATTTT. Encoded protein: CASSLVTGSGDQPQHF.

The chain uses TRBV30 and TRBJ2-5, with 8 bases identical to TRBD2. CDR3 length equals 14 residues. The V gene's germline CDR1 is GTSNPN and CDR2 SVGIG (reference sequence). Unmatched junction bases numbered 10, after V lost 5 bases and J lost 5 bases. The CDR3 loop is CAWQGLAPGETQYF. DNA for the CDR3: TGTGCCTGGCAAGGACTAGCCCCGGGTGAGACCCAGTACTTC.

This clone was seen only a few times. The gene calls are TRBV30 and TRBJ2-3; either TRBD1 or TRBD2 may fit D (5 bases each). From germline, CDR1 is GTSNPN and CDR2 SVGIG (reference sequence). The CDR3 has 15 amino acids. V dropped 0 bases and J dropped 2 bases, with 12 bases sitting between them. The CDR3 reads CAWSVWGSDTDTQYF. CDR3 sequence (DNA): TGTGCCTGGAGTGTTTGGGGGAGTGACACAGATACGCAGTATTTT.

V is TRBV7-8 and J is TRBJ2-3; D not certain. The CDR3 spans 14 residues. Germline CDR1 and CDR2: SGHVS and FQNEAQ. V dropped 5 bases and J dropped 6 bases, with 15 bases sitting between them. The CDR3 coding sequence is TGTGCCAGCAGCCGACTTTTGGGGTCGGATACGCAGTATTTT. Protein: CASSRLLGSDTQYF.

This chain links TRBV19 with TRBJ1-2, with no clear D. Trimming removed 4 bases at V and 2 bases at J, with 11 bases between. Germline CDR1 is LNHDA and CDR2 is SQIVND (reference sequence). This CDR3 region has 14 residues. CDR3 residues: CASSNRGGNYGYTF. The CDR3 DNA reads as TGTGCCAGTAGTAATCGCGGAGGAAACTATGGCTACACCTTC.

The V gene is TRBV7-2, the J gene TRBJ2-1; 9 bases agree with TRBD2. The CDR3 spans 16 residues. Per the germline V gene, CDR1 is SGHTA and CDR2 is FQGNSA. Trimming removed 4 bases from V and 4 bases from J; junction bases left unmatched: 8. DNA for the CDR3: TGTGCCAGCAGCTCCTATAGCGGGGGCTATTACAATGAGCAGTTCTTC. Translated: CASSSYSGGYYNEQFF.

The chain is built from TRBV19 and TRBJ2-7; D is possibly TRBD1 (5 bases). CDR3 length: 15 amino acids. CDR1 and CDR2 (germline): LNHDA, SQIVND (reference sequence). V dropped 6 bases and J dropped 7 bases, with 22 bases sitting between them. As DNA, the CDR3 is TGTGCCAGTAGCCCCAGGGTAGCAGAGGCGAGGGAGCAGTACTTC. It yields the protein CASSPRVAEAREQYF. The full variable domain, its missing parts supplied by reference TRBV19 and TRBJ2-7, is DGGITQSPKYLFRKEGQNVTLSCEQNLNHDAMYWYRQDPGQGLRLIYYSQIVNDFQKGDIAEGYSVSREKKESFPLTVTSAQKNPTAFYLCASSPRVAEAREQYFGPGTRLTVT.

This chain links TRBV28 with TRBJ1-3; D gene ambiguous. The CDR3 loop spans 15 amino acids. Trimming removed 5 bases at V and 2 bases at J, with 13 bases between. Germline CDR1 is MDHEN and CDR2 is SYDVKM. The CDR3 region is CASSPPGLTGNTIYF. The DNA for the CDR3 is TGTGCCAGCAGTCCGCCCGGGCTAACTGGAAACACCATATATTTT.

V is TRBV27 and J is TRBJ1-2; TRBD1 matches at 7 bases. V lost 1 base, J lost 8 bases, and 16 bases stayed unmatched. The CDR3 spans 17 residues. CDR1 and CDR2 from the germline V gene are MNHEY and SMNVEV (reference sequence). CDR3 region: CASSLLGSQGGGRGYTF. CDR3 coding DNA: TGTGCCAGCAGTTTATTAGGTTCGCAGGGGGGAGGGAGAGGCTACACCTTC.

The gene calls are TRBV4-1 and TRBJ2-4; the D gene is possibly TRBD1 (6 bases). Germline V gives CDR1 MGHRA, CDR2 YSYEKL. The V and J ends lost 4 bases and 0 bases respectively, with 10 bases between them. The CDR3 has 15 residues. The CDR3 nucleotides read TGCGCCAGCAGCCTCCAGGGGCTAGCCAAAAACATTCAGTACTTC. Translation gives CASSLQGLAKNIQYF.

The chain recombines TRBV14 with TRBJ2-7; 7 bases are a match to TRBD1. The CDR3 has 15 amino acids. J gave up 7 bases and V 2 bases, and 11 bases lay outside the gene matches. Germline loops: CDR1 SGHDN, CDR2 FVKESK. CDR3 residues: CASSQHWDSLKEQYF. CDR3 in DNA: TGTGCCAGCAGCCAACACTGGGACAGCCTTAAGGAGCAGTACTTC.

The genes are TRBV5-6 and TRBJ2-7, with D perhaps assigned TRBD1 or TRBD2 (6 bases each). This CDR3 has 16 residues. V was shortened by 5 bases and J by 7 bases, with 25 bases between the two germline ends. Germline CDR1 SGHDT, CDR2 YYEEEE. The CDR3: CASRNSRDGGSGEQYF. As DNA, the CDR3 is TGTGCCAGCAGAAACTCCCGGGACGGGGGCTCGGGGGAGCAGTACTTC.

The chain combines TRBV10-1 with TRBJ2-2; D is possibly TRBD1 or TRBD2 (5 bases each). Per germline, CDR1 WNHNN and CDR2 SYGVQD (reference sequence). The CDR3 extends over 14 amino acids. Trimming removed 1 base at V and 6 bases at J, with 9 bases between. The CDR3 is CASSEWDGAGELFF. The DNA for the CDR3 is TGCGCCAGCAGTGAGTGGGACGGAGCCGGGGAGCTGTTTTTT.

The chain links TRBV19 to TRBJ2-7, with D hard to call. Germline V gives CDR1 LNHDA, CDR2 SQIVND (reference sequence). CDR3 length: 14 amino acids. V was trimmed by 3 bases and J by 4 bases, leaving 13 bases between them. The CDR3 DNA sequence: TGTGCCAGTAGTATTGGTGTTTCGCTTTACGAGCAGTACTTC. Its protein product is CASSIGVSLYEQYF.

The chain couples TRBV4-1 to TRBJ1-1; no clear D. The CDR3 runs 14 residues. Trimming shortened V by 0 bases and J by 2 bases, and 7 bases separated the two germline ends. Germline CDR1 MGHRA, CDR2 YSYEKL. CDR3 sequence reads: CASSQESANTEAFF. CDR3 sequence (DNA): TGCGCCAGCAGCCAAGAGTCAGCCAACACTGAAGCTTTCTTT.

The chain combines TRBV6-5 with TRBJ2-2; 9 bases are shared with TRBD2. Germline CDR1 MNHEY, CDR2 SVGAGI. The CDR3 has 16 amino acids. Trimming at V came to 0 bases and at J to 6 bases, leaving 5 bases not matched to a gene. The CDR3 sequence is CASSYSAGGLAGELFF. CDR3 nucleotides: TGTGCCAGCAGTTACTCGGCGGGAGGGTTAGCCGGGGAGCTGTTTTTT.

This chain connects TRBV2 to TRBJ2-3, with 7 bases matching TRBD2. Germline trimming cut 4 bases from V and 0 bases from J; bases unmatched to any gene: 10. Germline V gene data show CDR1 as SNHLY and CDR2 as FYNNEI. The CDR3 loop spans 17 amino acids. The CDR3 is CASSVPRENPSTDTQYF. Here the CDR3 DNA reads TGTGCCAGCAGTGTCCCGCGGGAGAATCCTAGCACAGATACGCAGTATTTT.

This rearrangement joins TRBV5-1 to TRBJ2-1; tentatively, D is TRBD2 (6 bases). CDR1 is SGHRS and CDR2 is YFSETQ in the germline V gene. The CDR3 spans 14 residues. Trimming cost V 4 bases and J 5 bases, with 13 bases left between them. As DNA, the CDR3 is TGCGCCAGCAGCCCTCACTCTAGCGACAATGAGCAGTTCTTC. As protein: CASSPHSSDNEQFF.

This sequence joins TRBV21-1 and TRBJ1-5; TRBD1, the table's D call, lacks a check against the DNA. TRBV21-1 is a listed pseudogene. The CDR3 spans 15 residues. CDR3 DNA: TGTGCCAGCAGCCTGCGACAGGGCCGCAATCAGCCCCAGCATTTT. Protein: CASSLRQGRNQPQHF.

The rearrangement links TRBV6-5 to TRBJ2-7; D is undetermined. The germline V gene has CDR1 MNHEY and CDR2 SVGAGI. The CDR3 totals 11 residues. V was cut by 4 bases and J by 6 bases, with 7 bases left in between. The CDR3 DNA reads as TGTGCCAGCAGTTCGACCGGCGAGCAGTACTTC. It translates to CASSSTGEQYF.